Listed here is a single T cell receptor beta chain. This sample stems from a study of Graves' ophthalmopathy and Graves' hyperthyroidism. Investigators amplified TCR beta CDR3 regions from RNA transcripts. An initial RT-PCR round employing HTBI primers preceded a second-round multiplex PCR. TCRdb fed the multiplex PCR reads into MiXCR, producing one record per CDR3 protein. The data contain approximately 410,000 distinct CDR3 sequences, less than 20% of them singletons. The V gene's germline CDR1 is SNHLY and CDR2 FYNNEI. This CDR3 contains 13 residues. Trimming pared 10 bases from V and 13 bases from J, leaving 20 bases between.

The sequencing input was peripheral blood. This clonotype was obtained from a woman under 30 with stable Graves' hyperthyroidism. The genes are TRBV2 and TRBJ1-6, with D maybe TRBD1 (5 bases). The CDR3 protein is CATMGRRLSPLHF. The CDR3 DNA reads as TGTGCCACCATGGGGCGGCGGCTTTCCCCCCTCCACTTT. The full variable domain, rest sourced from reference TRBV2 and TRBJ1-6, is EPEVTQTPSHQVTQMGQEVILRCVPISNHLYFYWYRQILGQKVEFLVSFYNNEISEKSEIFDDQFSVERPDGSNFTLKIRSTKLEDSAMYFCATMGRRLSPLHFGNGTRLTVT.